Below, 16 T cell receptor beta chains from the same sample are listed, as sequenced in a study of blood T cell repertoires in COVID-19. Some clones are missing from TCRdb's copy, which holds only in-frame ones; the method was immunoSEQ multiplex PCR. The sample shows some 130,000 clones, more than 75% of them seen only once. The sequencing sample was made of peripheral blood. The receptors here all came from a woman aged 70-85 years with COVID-19, enrolled during active disease.

The chain has TRBV9 and TRBJ2-2; the D gene is possibly TRBD2 (6 bases). Germline V gene data show CDR1 as SGDLS and CDR2 as YYNGEE. The CDR3 totals 13 residues. Deletions cut 3 bases from V and 6 bases from J, with 9 bases between. The CDR3 reads CASSARLAGELFF. The CDR3 DNA sequence: TGTGCCAGCAGCGCTAGACTAGCCGGGGAGCTGTTTTTT.

The chain joins TRBV7-8 to TRBJ2-5; D ambiguous. This CDR3 contains 16 residues. CDR1 is SGHVS, CDR2 FQNEAQ, per germline. Trimming shortened V by 1 base and J by 4 bases, and 16 bases separated the two germline ends. The CDR3 region has the DNA TGTGCCAGCAGCTTAGTTCCCAGTTTTGTGGCAGAGACCCAGTACTTC. This codes for CASSLVPSFVAETQYF.

V is TRBV27 and J is TRBJ2-2; D remains ambiguous. V was trimmed by 2 bases and J by 8 bases, leaving 15 bases between them. This CDR3 has 15 amino acids. The germline gives CDR1 MNHEY, CDR2 SMNVEV (reference sequence). This chain's CDR3 is CASSLVLSNGGELFF. In DNA form, the CDR3 reads TGTGCCAGCAGTTTAGTTCTTAGCAACGGAGGGGAGCTGTTTTTT.

The gene calls are TRBV19 and TRBJ1-2; TRBD1 is a possible D gene (6 bases). This CDR3 comprises 15 residues. V shed 7 bases and J shed 7 bases, with 22 bases lying between them. Germline CDR1 LNHDA, CDR2 SQIVND (reference sequence). DNA for the CDR3: TGTGCCAGTACTACCGCCTCCACAGGGTTAGCTGGCTACACCTTC. Its protein is CASTTASTGLAGYTF. Looking up the rest from reference TRBV19 and TRBJ1-2 gives the full variable domain: DGGITQSPKYLFRKEGQNVTLSCEQNLNHDAMYWYRQDPGQGLRLIYYSQIVNDFQKGDIAEGYSVSREKKESFPLTVTSAQKNPTAFYLCASTTASTGLAGYTFGSGTRLTVV.

This clone was seen once. The chain carries TRBV25-1 and TRBJ2-3, with D perhaps matching TRBD2 (6 bases). Trimming cost V 5 bases and J 0 bases, with 15 bases left between them. Germline CDR1 reads MGHDK; CDR2 reads SYGVNS. CDR3 length: 16 residues. The CDR3 loop reads CASSRLASTSTDTQYF. In nucleotides, the CDR3 is TGTGCCAGCAGTCGGCTAGCGAGTACTAGCACAGATACGCAGTATTTT.

The chain combines TRBV13 with TRBJ2-7, with 8 bases that match TRBD1. V lost 0 bases and J lost 5; bases outside the gene matches: 3. Germline CDR1 is PRHDT and CDR2 is FYEKMQ (reference sequence). This CDR3 is built from 14 residues. CDR3 in DNA: TGTGCCAGCAGCTTAGGCCACAGGGGGGACGAGCAGTACTTC. Encoded protein: CASSLGHRGDEQYF.

The chain joins TRBV9 to TRBJ1-1; 10 bases align to TRBD1. Trimming took 4 bases from V and 0 from J; bases not matched to a gene: 6. This CDR3 is 16 amino acids long. CDR1 is SGDLS, CDR2 YYNGEE, per germline. CDR3 loop: CASSPRQGALNTEAFF. For the CDR3, the DNA is TGTGCCAGCAGCCCAAGACAGGGGGCTCTGAACACTGAAGCTTTCTTT. Variable domain in full (rest from reference TRBV9 and TRBJ1-1): DSGVTQTPKHLITATGQRVTLRCSPRSGDLSVYWYQQSLDQGLQFLIQYYNGEERAKGNILERFSAQQFPDLHSELNLSSLELGDSALYFCASSPRQGALNTEAFFGQGTRLTVV.

This chain links TRBV6-6 with TRBJ2-2, with a tentative D call TRBD2 (6 bases). Looked up from germline, CDR1 is MNHNY and CDR2 is SVGAGI (reference sequence). V gave up 2 bases and J gave up 6 bases, with 10 bases separating them. CDR3 size: 14 residues. The CDR3 protein is CASSYGAGSGELFF. The CDR3 coding sequence is TGTGCCAGCAGTTACGGAGCGGGTTCCGGGGAGCTGTTTTTT.

The V gene is TRBV7-3, the J gene TRBJ1-2; no firm D call. Germline V gene lookup returns CDR1 SGHTA and CDR2 FQGTGA. Trimming stripped 5 bases from V and 2 bases from J, with 12 bases between. CDR3 length: 14 amino acids. The CDR3 sequence: CASSPGRGNYGYTF. CDR3 nucleotides: TGTGCCAGCAGCCCGGGCCGGGGAAACTATGGCTACACCTTC. Full variable domain (rest looked up from reference TRBV7-3 and TRBJ1-2): GAGVSQTPSNKVTEKGKYVELRCDPISGHTALYWYRQSLGQGPEFLIYFQGTGAADDSGLPNDRFFAVRPEGSVSTLKIQRTERGDSAVYLCASSPGRGNYGYTFGSGTRLTVV.

This clone has just one count. The chain employs TRBV5-1 and TRBJ2-5, with a tentative D call TRBD1 (5 bases). Germline CDR1 SGHRS, CDR2 YFSETQ. The CDR3 runs to 12 residues. V was shortened by 2 bases and J by 3 bases, with 5 bases between the two germline ends. Written as DNA, the CDR3 is TGCGCCAGCAGCTTCAGGGAAGAGACCCAGTACTTC. This codes for CASSFREETQYF.

This clone was counted a few times. The V gene is TRBV10-2, the J gene TRBJ2-2, with D possibly TRBD2 on 5 matching bases. Germline lookup yields CDR1 WSHSY and CDR2 SAAADI. The CDR3 consists of 14 residues. The V gene lost 4 bases and the J gene lost 4 bases, with 10 bases spanning the gap. In DNA form, the CDR3 reads TGCGCCAGCAGTGCAAGCGGCCTCACCGGGGAGCTGTTTTTT. Its protein product is CASSASGLTGELFF.

This clone has more than one count but fewer than ten. V gene TRBV9 combines with J gene TRBJ2-2; D unclear. Looked up from germline, CDR1 is SGDLS and CDR2 is YYNGEE. The CDR3 totals 14 residues. The V and J ends lost 0 bases and 1 base respectively, with 4 bases between them. The DNA for the CDR3 is TGTGCCAGCAGCGTAGTCAGGAACACCGGGGAGCTGTTTTTT. Its translation: CASSVVRNTGELFF.

V gene TRBV24-1 combines with J gene TRBJ2-5, with D possibly being TRBD2 (7 bases). Deletions cut 7 bases from V and 2 bases from J, with 19 bases between. CDR1 KGHDR and CDR2 SFDVKD come from the germline V gene. The CDR3 sequence is 16 residues long. Written as DNA, the CDR3 is TGTGCCACCAGCACCTGGGAGGGGGGCCGACAAGAGACCCAGTACTTC. This sequence encodes CATSTWEGGRQETQYF.

This sequence joins TRBV7-3 and TRBJ2-3; D perhaps matches TRBD1 (5 bases). This CDR3 spans 14 amino acids. Trimming left V 4 bases short and J 1 base short, with 9 bases between. The V gene's germline CDR1 is SGHTA and CDR2 FQGTGA. Written as DNA, the CDR3 is TGTGCCAGCAGCTCAGGGTCACGCACAGATACGCAGTATTTT. Protein: CASSSGSRTDTQYF.

The gene calls are TRBV12-3 or TRBV12-4 and TRBJ2-7; 7 bases are a match to TRBD1. The CDR3 is 13 amino acids. Unmatched junction bases numbered 4, after V lost 4 bases and J lost 4 bases. The CDR3, as DNA: TGTGCCAGCAGTTCCCCGGGACAGTACGAGCAGTACTTC. Its translation is CASSSPGQYEQYF.

The chain combines TRBV20-1 with TRBJ2-5; 13 bases map to TRBD2. Germline V gene lookup returns CDR1 DFQATT and CDR2 SNEGSKA (reference sequence). V dropped 3 bases and J dropped 4; count of bases not matched to a gene: 5. The CDR3 loop spans 15 amino acids. The CDR3 DNA sequence: TGCAGTGCTAGTTCCCGGACTAGCGGGGGAGAGACCCAGTACTTC. Translating gives CSASSRTSGGETQYF.